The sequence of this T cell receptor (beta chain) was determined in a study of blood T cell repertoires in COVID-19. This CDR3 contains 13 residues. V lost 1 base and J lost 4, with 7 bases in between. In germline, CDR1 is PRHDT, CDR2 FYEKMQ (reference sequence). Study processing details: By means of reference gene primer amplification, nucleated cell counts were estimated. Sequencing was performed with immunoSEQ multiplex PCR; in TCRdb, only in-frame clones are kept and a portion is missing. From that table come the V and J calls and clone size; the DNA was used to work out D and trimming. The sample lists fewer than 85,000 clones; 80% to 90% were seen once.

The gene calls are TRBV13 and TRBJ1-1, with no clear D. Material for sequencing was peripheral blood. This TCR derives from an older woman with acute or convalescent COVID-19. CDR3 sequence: CASSLVTVTEAFF. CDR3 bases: TGTGCCAGCAGCTTAGTAACAGTCACTGAAGCTTTCTTT.